These 32 T cell receptor beta chains came from one sample sequenced in a study of OX40 agonist ivuxolimab in advanced cancers. Generated by immunoSEQ multiplex PCR, the TCRdb table keeps only in-frame clones and is missing some. The table has about 100,000 clones, roughly 89% seen once. The sample was CD4+ or CD8+ T cells sorted from blood, taken in a trial of the OX40 agonist ivuxolimab. The origin of the receptors is an adult with an advanced solid tumor such as melanoma, head and neck, liver or kidney cancer.

The J gene is TRBJ2-5, the V gene TRBV30, with D perhaps given as TRBD1 or TRBD2 (6 bases each). Trimming shortened V by 1 base and J by 5 bases, and 17 bases separated the two germline ends. The CDR3 sequence is 15 residues long. CDR1 and CDR2 from the germline V gene are GTSNPN and SVGIG (reference sequence). In DNA form, the CDR3 reads TGTGCCTGGAGTGCAGCTAGGGGGGAATTGGAGACCCAGTACTTC. It codes for CAWSAARGELETQYF.

Note on this clone: Relative to the germline gene, one junction end is altered; a read error may explain this. The chain joins TRBV15 to TRBJ1-5; 12 positions match TRBD1. Germline CDR1 LNHNV, CDR2 YYDKDF (reference sequence). This CDR3 spans 18 amino acids. The CDR3: CATSRDSGQGARHQPQHF. As DNA, the CDR3 is TGTGCCACCAGCCGAGACTCGGGACAGGGGGCGCGGCATCAGCCCCAGCATTTT.

The chain uses TRBV18 and TRBJ1-5, with unresolved D. The CDR3 covers 12 residues. V was clipped by 5 bases and J by 3 bases, with 5 bases between them. Per the germline V gene, CDR1 is KGHSH and CDR2 is LQKENI. CDR3 protein: CASSSDNQPQHF. The DNA for the CDR3 is TGTGCCAGCTCATCGGACAATCAGCCCCAGCATTTT.

The chain couples TRBV5-6 to TRBJ2-2; D uncertain. The V end lost 0 bases, the J end lost 5 bases, and 17 bases lay between the germline ends. Germline CDR1 is SGHDT and CDR2 is YYEEEE. The CDR3 runs 17 residues. This chain's CDR3 is CASSLETPRALTGELFF. The CDR3 DNA reads as TGTGCCAGCAGCTTGGAGACCCCCCGGGCCTTGACCGGGGAGCTGTTTTTT.

The gene calls are TRBV19 and TRBJ2-5; weak D call: TRBD2 (7 bases). This CDR3 spans 12 amino acids. Trimming took off 9 bases at V and 4 bases at J, with 12 bases between the two ends. The V gene's germline CDR1 is LNHDA and CDR2 SQIVND (reference sequence). As DNA, the CDR3 is TGTGCCAGCGGGGGGCGGGGAGAGACCCAGTACTTC. Protein sequence: CASGGRGETQYF.

V and J are TRBV18 and TRBJ2-7; no firm D call. This CDR3 region has 13 residues. V lost 4 bases and J lost 4, with 11 bases in between. The germline gives CDR1 KGHSH, CDR2 LQKENI. Here the CDR3 reads CASSLQPTYEQYF. For the CDR3, the DNA is TGTGCCAGCTCACTTCAGCCGACTTACGAGCAGTACTTC.

About this clone: A junction end diverges from the germline sequence, so it may reflect a read error. The chain combines TRBV5-8 with TRBJ1-2; no firm D call. This CDR3 region has 8 residues. Looked up from germline, CDR1 is SGHTS and CDR2 is YDEGEE. In DNA, the CDR3 is TGTGCCAGCACCTACTCCTTCTTC. Translation gives CASTYSFF.

This clone was counted once. The rearrangement joins TRBV9 to TRBJ2-7; TRBD1 might be the D (6 bases). Trimming pared 0 bases from V and 0 bases from J, leaving 10 bases between. The CDR3 sequence is 15 residues long. Germline V gene sequence: CDR1 SGDLS, CDR2 YYNGEE. Here the CDR3 DNA reads TGTGCCAGCAGCGTAGCAGGGACACACTCCTACGAGCAGTACTTC. It specifies CASSVAGTHSYEQYF. Drawing the rest from reference TRBV9 and TRBJ2-7, the complete variable domain is DSGVTQTPKHLITATGQRVTLRCSPRSGDLSVYWYQQSLDQGLQFLIQYYNGEERAKGNILERFSAQQFPDLHSELNLSSLELGDSALYFCASSVAGTHSYEQYFGPGTRLTVT.

The chain is built from TRBV6-6 and TRBJ2-7; TRBD1 agrees at 10 bases. The length of the CDR3 is 16 residues. Germline CDR1 and CDR2: MNHNY and SVGAGI (reference sequence). Trimming at V came to 5 bases and at J to 5 bases, leaving 12 bases not matched to a gene. The CDR3 sequence is CASSSHRDRGLDEQYF. The CDR3 nucleotides read TGTGCCAGCAGTAGCCACCGGGACAGGGGTTTGGACGAGCAGTACTTC.

The chain employs TRBV5-5 and TRBJ1-5; D unclear. This CDR3 comprises 15 residues. V lost 0 bases to trimming and J lost 4 bases, with 11 bases between them. The germline V gene has CDR1 SGHKS and CDR2 YYEKEE (reference sequence). The CDR3 region has the DNA TGTGCCAGCAGCTTGGGGGCAGAGCGAAATCAGCCCCAGCATTTT. It codes for CASSLGAERNQPQHF.

CDR3 nucleotide sequence: TGTGCCAGCAGTTCATCAGGGCGAGGCTACACCTTC. This encodes CASSSSGRGYTF. This sequence joins TRBV6-5 and TRBJ1-2, with a tentative D call TRBD1 (5 bases). From germline, CDR1 is MNHEY and CDR2 SVGAGI. Trimming cost V 4 bases and J 8 bases, with 11 bases left between them. This CDR3 has 12 residues.

The chain links TRBV14 to TRBJ1-3, with TRBD1 as a possible D gene (6 bases). CDR3 length: 18 amino acids. Trimming stripped 0 bases from V and 0 bases from J, with 15 bases between. CDR1 and CDR2 (germline): SGHDN, FVKESK. Here the CDR3 reads CASSQDLWGLSSGNTIYF. In DNA, the CDR3 is TGTGCCAGCAGCCAAGATTTGTGGGGGCTATCCTCTGGAAACACCATATATTTT.

The chain combines TRBV27 with TRBJ1-4; the D gene is possibly TRBD1 (6 bases). CDR3 size: 13 residues. Germline V gene lookup returns CDR1 MNHEY and CDR2 SMNVEV (reference sequence). Between the trimmed V and J ends, which lost 5 bases and 8 bases, there was a span of 12 bases. The DNA of the CDR3 is TGTGCCAGCAGTCTGATGAGGGGGGAAAAACTGTTTTTT. This encodes CASSLMRGEKLFF.

CDR3 in amino acids: CASRLQGGSGNTIYF. CDR3 coding DNA: TGTGCCAGCAGATTACAGGGGGGGTCTGGAAACACCATATATTTT. This chain uses TRBV27 with TRBJ1-3; TRBD1 matches at 8 bases. After removal of 6 bases from V and 1 base from J, the junction contained 5 bases not matched to a gene. The CDR3 extends over 15 amino acids. Germline V gene data show CDR1 as MNHEY and CDR2 as SMNVEV (reference sequence).

J is TRBJ1-1 and V is TRBV6-5; D uncertain. Germline V gene sequence: CDR1 MNHEY, CDR2 SVGAGI. Trimming removed 7 bases from V and 5 bases from J, with 17 bases in between. The CDR3 length is 14 residues. The CDR3 region has the DNA TGTGCCAGCACAAAGCGCGGGGTATGGACTGAAGCTTTCTTT. Amino acid sequence: CASTKRGVWTEAFF.

This chain's CDR3 is CASSVDRGSYGYTF. In DNA, the CDR3 is TGTGCCAGCAGCGTCGACAGGGGGTCCTATGGCTACACCTTC. The genes are TRBV7-2 and TRBJ1-2; TRBD1 agrees at 9 bases. J was trimmed by 4 bases and V by 5 bases; bases with no gene match: 5. This CDR3 region has 14 residues. Germline CDR1 reads SGHTA; CDR2 reads FQGNSA. The complete variable domain, with remaining parts taken from reference TRBV7-2 and TRBJ1-2, reads GAGVSQSPSNKVTEKGKDVELRCDPISGHTALYWYRQSLGQGLEFLIYFQGNSAPDKSGLPSDRFSAERTGGSVSTLTIQRTQQEDSAVYLCASSVDRGSYGYTFGSGTRLTVV.

J is TRBJ2-6 and V is TRBV25-1; 10 bases are shared with TRBD1. Germline trimming cut 6 bases from V and 2 bases from J; bases unmatched to any gene: 4. This CDR3 contains 16 residues. Germline V gene lookup returns CDR1 MGHDK and CDR2 SYGVNS. The CDR3 protein is CASSRTGGAGANVLTF. For the CDR3, the DNA is TGTGCCAGCAGCAGGACAGGGGGTGCTGGGGCCAACGTCCTGACTTTC.

The gene calls are TRBV28 and TRBJ2-6, with TRBD1 matching over 8 bases. V lost 6 bases and J lost 4; bases outside the gene matches: 8. This CDR3 comprises 16 residues. Germline CDR1 reads MDHEN; CDR2 reads SYDVKM. CDR3 coding DNA: TGTGCCAGCAGACCCCCGACAGGGGCCGGGGCCAACGTCCTGACTTTC. As protein: CASRPPTGAGANVLTF.

This chain connects TRBV6-5 to TRBJ1-3; possible D gene TRBD1, 6 bases. Germline-derived CDR1 and CDR2 are MNHEY and SVGAGI. The V end lost 10 bases, the J end lost 3 bases, and 16 bases lay between the germline ends. The CDR3 has 14 residues. The CDR3 region has the DNA TGTGCCACCAAGTTTGGGGGCAATGGAAACACCATATATTTT. Amino acid sequence: CATKFGGNGNTIYF.

CDR3: CAWSVWGADTIYF. The CDR3 region has the DNA TGTGCCTGGAGTGTATGGGGGGCGGACACCATATATTTT. The V gene is TRBV30, the J gene TRBJ1-3, with a possible D match to TRBD1 (6 bases). The V and J ends lost 0 bases and 8 bases respectively, with 11 bases between them. In germline, CDR1 is GTSNPN, CDR2 SVGIG (reference sequence). The length of the CDR3 is 13 residues.

This clone came up a few times. J is TRBJ2-1 and V is TRBV2; D is undetermined. CDR3 length equals 14 residues. V was cut by 2 bases and J by 4 bases, with 9 bases left in between. Germline V gene data show CDR1 as SNHLY and CDR2 as FYNNEI. For the CDR3, the DNA is TGTGCCAGCAGTGAATCAGGTTTTTACAATGAGCAGTTCTTC. Translating gives CASSESGFYNEQFF. Variable domain in full (rest from reference TRBV2 and TRBJ2-1): EPEVTQTPSHQVTQMGQEVILRCVPISNHLYFYWYRQILGQKVEFLVSFYNNEISEKSEIFDDQFSVERPDGSNFTLKIRSTKLEDSAMYFCASSESGFYNEQFFGPGTRLTVL.

The V call is TRBV30, the J call TRBJ1-1, with 12 bases lining up with TRBD1. Germline-derived CDR1 and CDR2 are GTSNPN and SVGIG (reference sequence). This CDR3 is 15 amino acids long. Germline trimming cut 4 bases from V and 4 bases from J; bases unmatched to any gene: 7. CDR3 coding DNA: TGTGCCTGGAATGCCCGGGACAGGGGGCTCACTGAAGCTTTCTTT. Amino acid sequence: CAWNARDRGLTEAFF.

This sequence joins TRBV5-6 and TRBJ2-2, with 10 bases aligning to TRBD1. Losses at the gene ends were 0 bases for V and 5 bases for J; bases not matched to a gene: 4. Germline V gene data show CDR1 as SGHDT and CDR2 as YYEEEE. The CDR3 runs to 16 residues. CDR3 coding DNA: TGTGCCAGCAGCTTGGCCCCGGGACAGGGGACCGGGGAGCTGTTTTTT. As protein: CASSLAPGQGTGELFF.

The chain employs TRBV30 and TRBJ1-1; D ambiguous. Germline V gene sequence: CDR1 GTSNPN, CDR2 SVGIG (reference sequence). The CDR3 has 12 residues. V lost 4 bases and J 0 bases, leaving 6 bases between the germline ends. The CDR3 protein is CAWTRVNTEAFF. The CDR3 DNA follows: TGTGCCTGGACTCGGGTGAACACTGAAGCTTTCTTT.

The genes are TRBV2 and TRBJ1-1, with D possibly matching TRBD1 (5 bases). The CDR3 spans 13 residues. Germline CDR1 SNHLY, CDR2 FYNNEI. Trimming removed 4 bases at V and 7 bases at J, with 13 bases between. CDR3 in DNA: TGTGCCAGCAGTGGGGACCAATCGCTTGAAGCTTTCTTT. It encodes CASSGDQSLEAFF.

CDR3 sequence (DNA): TGTGCCAGCAGTTACTCAGGCAGGGACTATGGCTACACCTTC. Its translation: CASSYSGRDYGYTF. J is TRBJ1-2 and V is TRBV6-6, with a tentative D call TRBD1 (5 bases). Per the germline V gene, CDR1 is MNHNY and CDR2 is SVGAGI (reference sequence). The V and J ends lost 0 bases and 3 bases respectively, with 8 bases between them. The CDR3 spans 14 residues.

V usage is TRBV27 and J usage is TRBJ2-7; 15 nucleotides agree with TRBD2. V gave up 6 bases and J gave up 2 bases; unmatched junction bases: 2. The germline CDR1 and CDR2 sequences are MNHEY and SMNVEV (reference sequence). The CDR3 has 15 residues. CDR3: CASRRTSGGAYEQYF. CDR3 DNA: TGTGCCAGCAGGCGGACTAGCGGGGGGGCCTACGAGCAGTACTTC.

This clone was seen a handful of times. This sequence joins TRBV28 and TRBJ1-5; D might be TRBD1 (5 bases). Germline V gives CDR1 MDHEN, CDR2 SYDVKM. This CDR3 comprises 14 residues. Trimming pared 6 bases from V and 3 bases from J, leaving 12 bases between. In DNA form, the CDR3 reads TGTGCCAGCAGACACGGACAACTCAATCAGCCCCAGCATTTT. Protein product: CASRHGQLNQPQHF.

This rearrangement joins TRBV19 to TRBJ2-3; 7 bases fit TRBD1. Trimming at V came to 6 bases and at J to 1 base, leaving 10 bases not matched to a gene. CDR3 length equals 16 residues. The germline CDR1 and CDR2 sequences are LNHDA and SQIVND (reference sequence). In DNA, the CDR3 is TGTGCCAGTAGCATGGACACAGGGGCCCGCACAGATACGCAGTATTTT. It specifies CASSMDTGARTDTQYF.

This chain joins TRBV10-1 and TRBJ2-7; 9 bases match TRBD1. The germline gives CDR1 WNHNN, CDR2 SYGVQD (reference sequence). The CDR3 sequence is 13 residues long. J lost 6 bases, V lost 7 bases, and 7 bases had no gene match. The CDR3 DNA reads as TGCGCCAGCAATAGGGACAGGGCTGGCGAGCAGTACTTC. This encodes CASNRDRAGEQYF.

The chain carries TRBV5-1 and TRBJ2-7; D is perhaps TRBD1 (5 bases). The CDR3 runs 13 residues. Per the germline V gene, CDR1 is SGHRS and CDR2 is YFSETQ. Trimming removed 0 bases at V and 1 base at J, with 5 bases between. CDR3 coding DNA: TGCGCCAGCAGCTTGGACAGGTCCTACGAGCAGTACTTC. The encoded protein is CASSLDRSYEQYF.

The chain carries TRBV5-1 and TRBJ2-3, with 11 bases aligning to TRBD2. Germline V gene sequence: CDR1 SGHRS, CDR2 YFSETQ. Trimming cost V 0 bases and J 6 bases; bases outside gene matches: 0. The CDR3 length is 14 residues. The CDR3 loop reads CASSLGLAGDTQYF. Here the CDR3 DNA reads TGCGCCAGCAGCTTGGGACTAGCGGGGGATACGCAGTATTTT. Full variable domain (remainder filled in from reference TRBV5-1 and TRBJ2-3): KAGVTQTPRYLIKTRGQQVTLSCSPISGHRSVSWYQQTPGQGLQFLFEYFSETQRNKGNFPGRFSGRQFSNSRSEMNVSTLELGDSALYLCASSLGLAGDTQYFGPGTRLTVL.